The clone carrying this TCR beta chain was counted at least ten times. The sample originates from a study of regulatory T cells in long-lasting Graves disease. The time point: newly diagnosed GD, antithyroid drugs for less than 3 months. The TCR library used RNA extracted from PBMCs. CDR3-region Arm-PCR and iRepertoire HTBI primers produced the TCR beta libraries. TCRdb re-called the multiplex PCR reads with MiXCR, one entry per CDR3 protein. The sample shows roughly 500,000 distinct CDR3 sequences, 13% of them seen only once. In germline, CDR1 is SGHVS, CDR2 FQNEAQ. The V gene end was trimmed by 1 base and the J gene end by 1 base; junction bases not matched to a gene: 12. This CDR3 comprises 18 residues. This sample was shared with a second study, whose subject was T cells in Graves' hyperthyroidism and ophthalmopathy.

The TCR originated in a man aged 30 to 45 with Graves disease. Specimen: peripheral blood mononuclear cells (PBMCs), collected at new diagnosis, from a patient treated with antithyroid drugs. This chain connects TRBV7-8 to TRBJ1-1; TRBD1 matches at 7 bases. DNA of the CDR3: TGTGCCAGCAGCTTAGGTGTGAGGGGGCCCAAAGGGAACACTGAAGCTTTCTTT. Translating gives CASSLGVRGPKGNTEAFF.